This T cell receptor (beta chain) was observed in a study of identical twins. Notes on the study in general: Excess sharing by twins proved weaker in beta out-of-frame sequences. Twin pairs' shared out-of-frame alpha sequences were enriched in low generation probability.

MiXCR was run by TCRdb on the 5' RACE reads, yielding one entry per CDR3 protein. Of fewer than 800,000 distinct CDR3 sequences in the sample, under 8.5% were seen once. Turning to this clonotype: Its antigen is still unknown.

The sample also formed part of further work on yellow fever vaccine responses in identical twins. From that study: Reportedly, the response of twins' T cells to the vaccine seemed partly convergent, partly personalized.

Sequencing was carried out using PBMCs. This receptor was taken from a woman aged 18-29 years in good health.

The CDR3 nucleotides are TGTGCCAGCAGCCAAGTCGGAGGGGCTAGAAGCACAGATACGCAGTATTTT. This encodes CASSQVGGARSTDTQYF. The rearrangement uses TRBV14 and TRBJ2-3, with D possibly matching TRBD2 (6 bases). The germline gives CDR1 SGHDN, CDR2 FVKESK. V shed 1 base and J shed 0 bases, with 14 bases lying between them. This CDR3 spans 17 amino acids. Using reference TRBV14 and TRBJ2-3 for the parts outside the CDR3, the full variable domain is EAGVTQFPSHSVIEKGQTVTLRCDPISGHDNLYWYRRVMGKEIKFLLHFVKESKQDESGMPNNRFLAERTGGTYSTLKVQPAELEDSGVYFCASSQVGGARSTDTQYFGPGTRLTVL.